One and the same sample provided the 28 T cell receptor beta chains below, sequenced in a study of T-cell reconstitution after alpha-beta-depleted transplantation in children. It was with unique molecular identifiers that the TCRbeta library was prepared. TCRdb recomputed calls from the PCR reads with MiXCR, one row per CDR3 protein. The sample holds some 490,000 distinct CDR3 sequences, around an eighth seen once. This specimen was PBMCs from the stem cell graft donor, taken from the stem cell graft. These receptor sequences come from a human donor who donated a stem cell graft to a child with combined immunodeficiency.

The rearrangement links TRBV7-8 to TRBJ2-1, with 10 bases identical to TRBD1. The CDR3 loop spans 14 amino acids. After removal of 5 bases from V and 6 bases from J, the junction contained 4 bases not matched to a gene. CDR1 is SGHVS, CDR2 FQNEAQ, per germline. CDR3 sequence (DNA): TGTGCCAGCAGCCCTGGACAGGGGGTCAATGAGCAGTTCTTC. Translated, it gives CASSPGQGVNEQFF.

In this sample, this clonotype turned up a few times. The rearrangement links TRBV18 to TRBJ1-4, with 7 bases that match TRBD1. V gave up 1 base and J gave up 0 bases; unmatched junction bases: 2. The CDR3 runs to 16 residues. From germline, CDR1 is KGHSH and CDR2 LQKENI. The CDR3: CASSPRQGATNEKLFF. CDR3 nucleotide sequence: TGTGCCAGCTCACCACGGCAGGGGGCAACTAATGAAAAACTGTTTTTT.

V is TRBV7-8 and J is TRBJ1-6; 8 nucleotides line up with TRBD1. CDR1 and CDR2 from the germline V gene are SGHVS and FQNEAQ. Trimming at V came to 5 bases and at J to 10 bases, leaving 7 bases not matched to a gene. The CDR3 loop spans 14 amino acids. The CDR3: CASSLGQGHSPLHF. DNA for the CDR3: TGTGCCAGCAGCCTCGGACAGGGACACTCACCCCTCCACTTT.

At least ten counts were recorded for this clonotype. This chain joins TRBV12-3 or TRBV12-4 and TRBJ2-5; 11 bases fit TRBD2. The ends lost 5 bases at V and 3 bases at J; junction bases unmatched: 2. This CDR3 contains 14 residues. CDR3 residues: CASSLTSGKETQYF. The CDR3 DNA is TGTGCCAGCAGTCTGACTAGCGGGAAAGAGACCCAGTACTTC.

This clonotype was counted only a few times. This rearrangement joins TRBV15 to TRBJ2-7, with D perhaps assigned TRBD1 or TRBD2 (6 bases each). The ends were cut back, 3 bases at V and 0 bases at J, with 9 bases in the middle. The CDR3 has 14 residues. CDR1 is LNHNV and CDR2 is YYDKDF in the germline V gene (reference sequence). CDR3 DNA sequence: TGTGCCACCAGCAGGCGGGACACCTCCTACGAGCAGTACTTC. Amino acids: CATSRRDTSYEQYF.

This clonotype was found many times. The chain combines TRBV11-2 with TRBJ2-2; either TRBD1 or TRBD2 may supply D (6 bases each). CDR1 is SGHAT, CDR2 FQNNGV, per germline. This CDR3 region has 15 residues. The V end was cut by 9 bases, the J end by 5 bases, with 19 bases between. DNA of the CDR3: TGTGCCAGTCGGTCCGGGGGCAGCAGGACCGGGGAGCTGTTTTTT. This encodes CASRSGGSRTGELFF.

There are a few counts of this clonotype. The chain is built from TRBV11-2 and TRBJ1-6; 8 nucleotides agree with TRBD1. Germline V lookup: CDR1 SGHAT, CDR2 FQNNGV. The CDR3 is made up of 17 amino acids. With V trimmed by 0 bases and J by 9 bases, 10 bases remained unmatched. CDR3 protein: CASSLDSLRDRPSPLHF. The CDR3 bases are TGTGCCAGCAGCTTAGATTCTTTGCGGGACAGGCCTTCACCCCTCCACTTT.

This clonotype came up a few times. The chain uses TRBV6-5 and TRBJ2-3; 8 nucleotides align to TRBD2. V was clipped by 4 bases and J by 0 bases; unmatched bases: 15. In germline, CDR1 is MNHEY, CDR2 SVGAGI. The CDR3 loop spans 19 amino acids. This CDR3 is CASSSPLSGGRTSTDTQYF. The DNA for the CDR3 is TGTGCCAGCAGTTCCCCTTTAAGCGGGGGTAGAACTAGCACAGATACGCAGTATTTT.

The chain couples TRBV11-2 to TRBJ2-1; 8 bases are a match to TRBD2. Losses at the gene ends were 0 bases for V and 3 bases for J; bases not matched to a gene: 4. The CDR3 extends over 16 amino acids. Germline V gene data show CDR1 as SGHAT and CDR2 as FQNNGV. The DNA of the CDR3 is TGTGCCAGCAGCTTAGAGGGCGGGAGGATCTACAATGAGCAGTTCTTC. Translated: CASSLEGGRIYNEQFF.

This clonotype was found a few times. The genes are TRBV5-5 and TRBJ2-1, with a possible D match to TRBD1 (5 bases). Germline CDR1 SGHKS, CDR2 YYEKEE (reference sequence). This CDR3 region has 14 residues. Trimming removed 1 base from V and 10 bases from J, with 15 bases in between. CDR3 region: CASSLSAGLREQFF. The CDR3 DNA follows: TGTGCCAGCAGCTTGTCAGCAGGGCTGAGGGAGCAGTTCTTC.

Only a few counts were recorded for this clonotype. The V call is TRBV7-9, the J call TRBJ2-7, with 8 bases lining up with TRBD2. V was clipped by 5 bases and J by 3 bases; unmatched bases: 6. Germline V gene lookup returns CDR1 SEHNR and CDR2 FQNEAQ (reference sequence). This CDR3 region has 14 residues. The chain's CDR3 is CASSTGGRFYEQYF. CDR3 sequence (DNA): TGTGCCAGCAGCACGGGCGGGAGGTTCTACGAGCAGTACTTC.

The V and J genes are TRBV3-1 and TRBJ1-1; tentative D call: TRBD1 (6 bases). The ends were cut back, 5 bases at V and 2 bases at J, with 21 bases in the middle. This CDR3 has 17 residues. CDR1 and CDR2 from the germline V gene are LGHDT and YNNKEL (reference sequence). The CDR3 sequence is CASSSAGRQGRNTEAFF. The CDR3 DNA is TGTGCCAGCAGCTCAGCCGGGCGGCAGGGGCGTAACACTGAAGCTTTCTTT.

The gene calls are TRBV7-2 and TRBJ2-3; weak D call: TRBD2 (5 bases). This CDR3 region has 12 residues. CDR1 and CDR2 from the germline V gene are SGHTA and FQGNSA. V was shortened by 4 bases and J by 8 bases, with 10 bases between the two germline ends. Here the CDR3 reads CASSSGWGTQYF. The CDR3 DNA reads TGTGCCAGCAGCTCGGGATGGGGTACGCAGTATTTT.

This chain joins TRBV12-3 or TRBV12-4 and TRBJ1-5; D gene ambiguous. The CDR3 contains 14 residues. V dropped 9 bases and J dropped 4 bases, with 16 bases sitting between them. The CDR3 DNA reads as TGTGCCAGTGCGTCCGGTATGGGAAATCAGCCCCAGCATTTT. Translating gives CASASGMGNQPQHF.

The genes are TRBV29-1 and TRBJ2-2; D ambiguous. Germline assignment: CDR1 SQVTM and CDR2 ANQGSEA. CDR3 length: 14 residues. V was clipped by 7 bases and J by 4 bases, with 16 bases between them. The DNA for the CDR3 is TGCAGCGCCCGTCACTATATGGGCACCGGGGAGCTGTTTTTT. Translating it yields CSARHYMGTGELFF.

This clonotype was detected only a few times. The V and J genes are TRBV7-8 and TRBJ2-5; D perhaps matches TRBD1 (5 bases). Germline V gene sequence: CDR1 SGHVS, CDR2 FQNEAQ. V lost 0 bases and J lost 6, with 23 bases in between. The CDR3 covers 18 residues. CDR3 amino acids: CASSLALEQGDAGQTQYF. In DNA, the CDR3 is TGTGCCAGCAGCTTAGCGCTCGAGCAAGGGGATGCCGGGCAGACCCAGTACTTC.

The rearrangement links TRBV20-1 to TRBJ1-3; D is ambiguous. The CDR3 totals 12 residues. Trimming stripped 2 bases from V and 3 bases from J, with 5 bases between. Per germline, CDR1 DFQATT and CDR2 SNEGSKA (reference sequence). The CDR3 sequence: CSARTLGNTIYF. CDR3 nucleotide sequence: TGCAGTGCTAGAACTCTTGGAAACACCATATATTTT.

The table lists this clonotype with many counts. This chain links TRBV7-8 with TRBJ1-1; the D is unclear. V lost 1 base to trimming and J lost 8 bases, with 8 bases between them. The CDR3 length is 12 residues. CDR1 SGHVS and CDR2 FQNEAQ come from the germline V gene. CDR3 sequence reads: CASSLGTEEAFF. Written as DNA, the CDR3 is TGTGCCAGCAGCTTAGGGACCGAAGAAGCTTTCTTT.

This sequence joins TRBV7-6 and TRBJ2-1, with TRBD2 matching over 11 bases. The germline V gene has CDR1 SGHVS and CDR2 FNYEAQ. V shed 2 bases and J 5 bases; nucleotides not matched to a gene: 11. The length of the CDR3 is 18 residues. CDR3 in amino acids: CASSLTQPGTSGNNEQFF. The CDR3 DNA follows: TGTGCCAGCAGCTTAACACAACCCGGGACTAGCGGAAACAATGAGCAGTTCTTC. The full variable domain, rest sourced from reference TRBV7-6 and TRBJ2-1, is GAGVSQSPRYKVTKRGQDVALRCDPISGHVSLYWYRQALGQGPEFLTYFNYEAQQDKSGLPNDRFSAERPEGSISTLTIQRTEQRDSAMYRCASSLTQPGTSGNNEQFFGPGTRLTVL.

The rearrangement joins TRBV15 to TRBJ1-5; TRBD1 is a possible D gene (6 bases). V was pared by 1 base and J by 1 base, with 11 bases between. Per germline, CDR1 LNHNV and CDR2 YYDKDF (reference sequence). The CDR3 is 16 residues long. CDR3 residues: CATSRGYRASNQPQHF. CDR3 in DNA: TGTGCCACCAGCAGAGGATACAGGGCGAGCAATCAGCCCCAGCATTTT.

This clonotype was detected many times. CDR3 region: CASSHYRGPGSYEQYF. For the CDR3, the DNA is TGCGCCAGCAGCCACTACAGGGGGCCGGGGTCCTACGAGCAGTACTTC. The genes are TRBV4-3 and TRBJ2-7; 9 bases align to TRBD1. The V segment lost 3 bases and the J segment 1 base; nucleotides outside the gene matches: 7. Germline loops: CDR1 LGHNA, CDR2 YSLEER. The CDR3 runs 16 residues.

Comments on this clonotype: One end of the junction fails to match germline, which may point to a read error. J is TRBJ2-1 and V is TRBV4-2; perhaps TRBD1 as D (5 bases). Germline V gene lookup returns CDR1 LGHNA and CDR2 YNFKEQ. This CDR3 has 12 residues. CDR3 nucleotides: TGTGTCAGCAGATATTACAGGAATGAGCAGTTCTTC. This codes for CVSRYYRNEQFF.

This clonotype has at least ten counts. The chain's CDR3 is CSVAPGGSLREQYF. CDR3 DNA sequence: TGCAGCGTCGCCCCAGGGGGCTCCTTACGCGAGCAGTACTTC. The rearrangement uses TRBV29-1 and TRBJ2-7; the match to TRBD1 covers 8 bases. The CDR3 extends over 14 amino acids. Germline V CDR1 and CDR2: SQVTM, ANQGSEA. J gave up 6 bases and V 6 bases, and 13 bases lay outside the gene matches.

This clonotype was counted at least ten times. The chain recombines TRBV12-3 or TRBV12-4 with TRBJ2-3, with D perhaps matching TRBD2 (5 bases). The CDR3 length is 12 residues. Deletions cut 6 bases from V and 6 bases from J, with 10 bases between. Here the CDR3 reads CASSYQRDTQYF. Written as DNA, the CDR3 is TGTGCCAGCAGCTACCAGCGGGATACGCAGTATTTT.

This chain uses TRBV11-2 with TRBJ2-6, with D tentatively TRBD2 (7 bases). Germline loops: CDR1 SGHAT, CDR2 FQNNGV. The CDR3 contains 19 residues. Trimming pared 0 bases from V and 0 bases from J, leaving 15 bases between. CDR3 protein: CASSLDWGGLRSGANVLTF. The CDR3 DNA is TGTGCCAGCAGCTTAGATTGGGGGGGCCTTCGCTCTGGGGCCAACGTCCTGACTTTC.

The J gene is TRBJ2-3, the V gene TRBV18; maybe TRBD1 (5 bases). CDR1 is KGHSH, CDR2 LQKENI, per germline. The CDR3 is 16 amino acids. The ends were cut back, 2 bases at V and 2 bases at J, with 14 bases in the middle. The CDR3 spells CASSPFTQGNTDTQYF. CDR3 nucleotides: TGTGCCAGCTCACCATTTACTCAGGGAAACACAGATACGCAGTATTTT.

This clonotype was picked up many times. The gene calls are TRBV12-3 or TRBV12-4 and TRBJ2-7, with TRBD1 identical over 7 bases. The length of the CDR3 is 14 residues. With V trimmed by 7 bases and J by 1 base, 7 bases remained unmatched. The CDR3 is CASTTLGQSYEQYF. CDR3 DNA: TGTGCCAGCACCACCCTGGGACAGTCCTACGAGCAGTACTTC.

The chain recombines TRBV15 with TRBJ2-4, with D perhaps TRBD1 (5 bases). The CDR3 is 14 residues long. Trimming left V 1 base short and J 8 bases short, with 12 bases between. Germline V gene sequence: CDR1 LNHNV, CDR2 YYDKDF (reference sequence). The CDR3 is CATSRVGVGDIQYF. Here the CDR3 DNA reads TGTGCCACCAGCAGAGTAGGGGTTGGAGACATTCAGTACTTC.